This T cell receptor (beta chain) is drawn from a study of CD8 T cells in Susac syndrome. Study results and limitations: The number of individuals included in the study's TCR sequencing and HLA analysis was acknowledged as relatively small.

Bulk CD8+ and CD4+ cells came from magnetic negative isolation; CD8+ TEMRA by FACS. An input of about 0.5 to 1 ug of RNA was subjected to reverse transcription using random hexamers. The amplification used immunoSEQ multiplex PCR on TCR beta CDR3; it spanned 54 Vbeta and 13 Jbeta. MiXCR, run by TCRdb on the immunoSEQ multiplex PCR reads, gives a single entry per CDR3 protein. The sample has around 200,000 distinct CDR3 sequences, about 95% seen once. As for this clonotype: What it binds is unknown.

The TCR was taken from a human donor with Susac syndrome. Sequenced: CD8+ T cells from PBMCs.

The CDR3 reads CASSLEVSGNQPQHF. CDR3 coding DNA: TGTGCCAGCAGCTTAGAGGTGTCAGGGAATCAGCCCCAGCATTTT. The J gene is TRBJ1-5, the V gene TRBV7-9; D is possibly TRBD1 (5 bases). Trimming took 1 base from V and 4 from J, leaving 11 bases between them. This CDR3 has 15 residues. The germline V gene encodes CDR1 SEHNR and CDR2 FQNEAQ (reference sequence).